This T cell receptor (beta chain) was observed in a study of blood T cells in healthy people across ages. This clonotype has only a few counts. With a J-beta primer mix and a sample-barcoded 5' primer, a second PCR ran about 6 to 11 cycles. Each CDR3 protein is one row after TCRdb ran MiXCR on the 5' RACE reads. The data contain approximately 780,000 distinct CDR3 sequences, roughly 24% of them singletons. The CDR3 extends over 16 amino acids. In germline, CDR1 is SGHAT, CDR2 FQNNGV. V was pared by 2 bases and J by 10 bases, with 21 bases between. The data also belong to a second study, concerning T cells of mothers and their children.

The sequenced sample consisted of blood. The TCR comes from a boy under 18 in good health. The chain employs TRBV11-2 and TRBJ2-1; the D gene is possibly TRBD2 (7 bases). CDR3 amino acids: CASSLFGGARFGEQFF. As DNA, the CDR3 is TGTGCCAGCAGCTTATTTGGGGGGGCCCGTTTTGGGGAGCAGTTCTTC.